One and the same sample provided the 24 T cell receptor beta chains below, sequenced in a study of cytomegalovirus exposure and HLA in healthy donors. Researchers ran the PCR with 60 Vbeta and 13 Jbeta primers. TCRdb keeps only in-frame clones here, not all; method: immunoSEQ multiplex PCR. This table has 60,000 to 85,000 clones, 70% to 85% appearing once. Sequences were obtained from PBMCs. The origin of the receptors is a human donor in good health.

The chain joins TRBV10-3 to TRBJ2-7, with D possibly matching TRBD1 (6 bases). The ends were cut back, 10 bases at V and 0 bases at J, with 16 bases in the middle. There are 14 residues in the CDR3. Germline lookup yields CDR1 ENHRY and CDR2 SYGVKD. The CDR3 DNA sequence: TGTGCCACCTTGACAGGCGCCCCCTCCTACGAGCAGTACTTC. Its translation: CATLTGAPSYEQYF.

The chain couples TRBV7-8 to TRBJ1-3, with a possible D match to TRBD1 (5 bases). The CDR3 extends over 15 amino acids. The V and J ends lost 5 bases and 2 bases respectively, with 13 bases between them. Germline CDR1 and CDR2: SGHVS and FQNEAQ. CDR3 in amino acids: CASSQSRGAGNTIYF. CDR3 in DNA: TGTGCCAGCAGCCAATCACGGGGGGCTGGAAACACCATATATTTT. Drawing the rest from reference TRBV7-8 and TRBJ1-3, the complete variable domain is GAGVSQSPRYKVAKRGQDVALRCDPISGHVSLFWYQQALGQGPEFLTYFQNEAQLDKSGLPSDRFFAERPEGSVSTLKIQRTQQEDSAVYLCASSQSRGAGNTIYFGEGSWLTVV.

In nucleotides, the CDR3 is TGTGCCAGTAGTATAGCCCAAGAGGCAAGGTACGAGCAGTACTTC. Its protein product is CASSIAQEARYEQYF. The chain is built from TRBV19 and TRBJ2-7; no definite D call. Germline assignment: CDR1 LNHDA and CDR2 SQIVND (reference sequence). V was shortened by 1 base and J by 4 bases, with 14 bases between the two germline ends. There are 15 residues in the CDR3.

V and J are TRBV30 and TRBJ1-1; D ambiguous. From germline, CDR1 is GTSNPN and CDR2 SVGIG (reference sequence). With 2 bases removed from V and 8 bases from J, the gap between germline ends came to 12 bases. This CDR3 is built from 12 residues. This CDR3 is CAWSSGIREAFF. The CDR3 coding sequence is TGTGCCTGGAGTTCGGGGATTCGAGAAGCTTTCTTT.

V gene TRBV19 combines with J gene TRBJ2-2; TRBD2 aligns across 14 bases. The V gene end was trimmed by 6 bases and the J gene end by 8 bases; junction bases not matched to a gene: 8. Per germline, CDR1 LNHDA and CDR2 SQIVND (reference sequence). This CDR3 region has 16 residues. The CDR3 DNA is TGTGCCAGTAGCATGGGACTAGCGGGAGTAGTAGGGGAGCTGTTTTTT. Its translation is CASSMGLAGVVGELFF. Variable domain in full (rest from reference TRBV19 and TRBJ2-2): DGGITQSPKYLFRKEGQNVTLSCEQNLNHDAMYWYRQDPGQGLRLIYYSQIVNDFQKGDIAEGYSVSREKKESFPLTVTSAQKNPTAFYLCASSMGLAGVVGELFFGEGSRLTVL.

The J gene is TRBJ1-6, the V gene TRBV28; 8 positions agree with TRBD1. V lost 1 base to trimming and J lost 3 bases; unmatched junction nucleotides: 20. This CDR3 is 22 amino acids long. The V gene's germline CDR1 is MDHEN and CDR2 SYDVKM. The CDR3: CASSLFPGQAKPILFYNSPLHF. The CDR3 coding sequence is TGTGCCAGCAGTTTATTCCCGGGACAGGCAAAACCAATCCTCTTCTATAATTCACCCCTCCACTTT.

V usage is TRBV20-1 and J usage is TRBJ2-1, with 7 bases fitting TRBD1. The CDR3 extends over 11 amino acids. V lost 5 bases and J lost 14; bases outside the gene matches: 9. Per the germline V gene, CDR1 is DFQATT and CDR2 is SNEGSKA (reference sequence). The CDR3 loop reads CSAFGQVVEFF. The CDR3 nucleotides are TGCAGTGCTTTTGGACAGGTGGTCGAGTTCTTC.

This clone came up a few times. This chain joins TRBV21-1 and TRBJ1-2. TRBV21-1 corresponds to a pseudogene. This CDR3 has 16 residues. The CDR3 DNA reads TGTGCCAGCATCGCTAAGCGGGCCCTTGAATTCTATGGCTACACCTTC. Amino acid sequence: CASIAKRALEFYGYTF.

This rearrangement joins TRBV6-5 to TRBJ2-1; D is ambiguous. Per germline, CDR1 MNHEY and CDR2 SVGAGI. Trimming removed 0 bases at V and 3 bases at J, with 6 bases between. The CDR3 is made up of 14 amino acids. The CDR3 bases are TGTGCCAGCAGTTACTCGCAGAACTACAATGAGCAGTTCTTC. Translation: CASSYSQNYNEQFF.

The chain has TRBV5-1 and TRBJ2-3, with TRBD1 matching 7 bases. V lost 1 base, J lost 4 bases, and 3 bases stayed unmatched. From germline, CDR1 is SGHRS and CDR2 YFSETQ. The CDR3 has 14 amino acids. The CDR3 region is CASSLTGTADTQYF. CDR3 DNA: TGCGCCAGCAGCTTGACCGGGACAGCAGATACGCAGTATTTT.

This chain connects TRBV7-6 to TRBJ1-1, with D maybe TRBD1 (5 bases). Looked up from germline, CDR1 is SGHVS and CDR2 is FNYEAQ. The V end lost 3 bases, the J end lost 5 bases, and 16 bases lay between the germline ends. This CDR3 has 15 amino acids. CDR3 nucleotide sequence: TGTGCCAGCAGCTTCAGCGGACTAGGGGAAACTGAAGCTTTCTTT. It yields the protein CASSFSGLGETEAFF.

The CDR3 nucleotides are TGTGCCAGCACCCAAAGCCAAACTAGCGCAGATACGCAGTATTTT. Protein: CASTQSQTSADTQYF. This chain connects TRBV2 to TRBJ2-3, with 7 bases lining up with TRBD2. The CDR3 totals 15 residues. V trimming: 7 bases; J trimming: 4 bases; junction bases outside the gene matches: 11. Germline V gene data show CDR1 as SNHLY and CDR2 as FYNNEI.

The J gene is TRBJ2-5, the V gene TRBV11-3, with TRBD1 identical over 8 bases. V was clipped by 2 bases and J by 3 bases; unmatched bases: 2. The CDR3 is 14 amino acids. Germline CDR1 SGHNT, CDR2 YENEEA. The CDR3: CASSLRGQEETQYF. The CDR3 DNA sequence: TGTGCCAGCAGCTTACGGGGACAGGAAGAGACCCAGTACTTC. The whole variable domain, filled in from reference TRBV11-3 and TRBJ2-5, reads EAGVVQSPRYKIIEKKQPVAFWCNPISGHNTLYWYLQNLGQGPELLIRYENEEAVDDSQLPKDRFSAERLKGVDSTLKIQPAELGDSAVYLCASSLRGQEETQYFGPGTRLLVL.

The V gene is TRBV30, the J gene TRBJ2-1, with a tentative D call TRBD2 (6 bases). CDR1 GTSNPN and CDR2 SVGIG come from the germline V gene (reference sequence). The CDR3 contains 13 residues. The V end was cut by 3 bases, the J end by 8 bases, with 14 bases between. CDR3 in amino acids: CAWRGGREYEQFF. Here the CDR3 DNA reads TGTGCCTGGAGGGGCGGCCGGGAGTATGAGCAGTTCTTC.

The chain couples TRBV7-9 to TRBJ2-3; D gene unclear. Per the germline V gene, CDR1 is SEHNR and CDR2 is FQNEAQ (reference sequence). The ends were cut back, 5 bases at V and 6 bases at J, with 9 bases in the middle. CDR3 length equals 12 residues. The CDR3 DNA sequence: TGTGCCAGCAGCCTAAACGGGGATACGCAGTATTTT. Translated: CASSLNGDTQYF.

A note on this clone: The sample contains more than one DNA sequence encoding this CDR3. The CDR3 DNA sequence: TGTGCCTGGAGTGGACAGGGAAACACCATATATTTT. This encodes CAWSGQGNTIYF. The chain combines TRBV30 with TRBJ1-3; D may be TRBD1 (5 bases). The CDR3 loop spans 12 amino acids. V shed 1 base and J shed 4 bases, with 5 bases lying between them. CDR1 GTSNPN and CDR2 SVGIG come from the germline V gene (reference sequence).

This sequence joins TRBV11-3 and TRBJ1-1, with 12 bases that match TRBD1. Trimming removed 3 bases from V and 5 bases from J; junction bases left unmatched: 4. CDR3 size: 15 residues. CDR1 is SGHNT and CDR2 is YENEEA in the germline V gene. DNA for the CDR3: TGTGCCAGCAGCTTGGGACAGGGGGCAGGGACTGAAGCTTTCTTT. It codes for CASSLGQGAGTEAFF.

The chain links TRBV5-1 to TRBJ1-2; no definite D call. Germline CDR1 is SGHRS and CDR2 is YFSETQ. Trimming left V 0 bases short and J 2 bases short, with 11 bases between. This CDR3 has 15 residues. The CDR3 bases are TGCGCCAGCAGCTTGGGGGCGGGCACCAACTATGGCTACACCTTC. Amino acid sequence: CASSLGAGTNYGYTF. Using reference TRBV5-1 and TRBJ1-2 for the parts outside the CDR3, the full variable domain is KAGVTQTPRYLIKTRGQQVTLSCSPISGHRSVSWYQQTPGQGLQFLFEYFSETQRNKGNFPGRFSGRQFSNSRSEMNVSTLELGDSALYLCASSLGAGTNYGYTFGSGTRLTVV.

This clone was seen only once. The chain combines TRBV10-2 with TRBJ2-5; possible D gene TRBD1, 6 bases. Trimming removed 5 bases from V and 5 bases from J, with 15 bases in between. The CDR3 length is 14 residues. The germline CDR1 and CDR2 sequences are WSHSY and SAAADI. This chain's CDR3 is CASSNVQGLETQYF. CDR3 nucleotide sequence: TGCGCCAGCAGTAATGTACAGGGTCTTGAGACCCAGTACTTC.

This chain connects TRBV30 to TRBJ2-7, with 8 bases lining up with TRBD1. The CDR3 has 14 amino acids. Germline assignment: CDR1 GTSNPN and CDR2 SVGIG (reference sequence). V dropped 0 bases and J dropped 2; count of bases not matched to a gene: 3. The CDR3 loop reads CAWSVKQGAYEQYF. The CDR3 region has the DNA TGTGCCTGGAGTGTAAAACAGGGGGCCTACGAGCAGTACTTC.

This chain joins TRBV29-1 and TRBJ2-5; 10 bases are a match to TRBD2. The CDR3 has 16 amino acids. Germline CDR1 SQVTM, CDR2 ANQGSEA. V dropped 3 bases and J dropped 2; count of bases not matched to a gene: 9. Here the CDR3 reads CSVDPAGGPGQETQYF. The CDR3 DNA is TGCAGCGTTGACCCAGCGGGAGGGCCGGGGCAAGAGACCCAGTACTTC.

V is TRBV5-6 and J is TRBJ2-6; 8 positions match TRBD1. The CDR3 runs 18 residues. V trimming: 4 bases; J trimming: 0 bases; junction bases outside the gene matches: 9. Germline assignment: CDR1 SGHDT and CDR2 YYEEEE. CDR3 region: CASSPWTGLPSGANVLTF. CDR3 DNA: TGTGCCAGCAGCCCCTGGACAGGGCTCCCCTCTGGGGCCAACGTCCTGACTTTC.

The chain carries TRBV6-6 and TRBJ1-5; D is unresolved. Germline CDR1 is MNHNY and CDR2 is SVGAGI (reference sequence). V lost 3 bases to trimming and J lost 5 bases, with 11 bases between them. The CDR3 covers 14 residues. CDR3 sequence (DNA): TGTGCCAGCAGTTATATAATATCTGATCAGCCCCAGCATTTT. Translation: CASSYIISDQPQHF.

The chain recombines TRBV21-1 with TRBJ2-3; the table's D call, TRBD2, was not checked against the DNA. TRBV21-1 is an annotated pseudogene. The CDR3 runs to 16 residues. The CDR3 DNA reads TGTGCCAGCAGCTATGGACTAGCGGGATTCACAGATACGCAGTATTTT. This translates into CASSYGLAGFTDTQYF.